A selection of T cell receptor beta chains follows, all from one sample in a study of cytomegalovirus exposure and HLA in healthy donors. The protocol was immunoSEQ multiplex PCR, while the TCRdb copy is restricted to in-frame clones and leaves out a portion. Found here are more than 65,000 clones; the top ten clones hold 2.5% to 3%. The sample consisted of PBMCs. The origin of the receptors is a man aged 40-49 years in good health and CMV-seronegative. Each CDR3 is given with its conserved first and last residue. A D gene is named only where the DNA matches it firmly.

TRBJ1-1 - TRBV6-1 TGTGCCAGCAGTCCCCCGGGACTTACTGTCCCTGAAGCTTTCTTT CASSPPGLTVPEAFF
TRBJ2-2 TRBD2 TRBV29-1 TGCAGCGTTGTCGTAGCGGGGGGGGCGAACACCGGGGAGCTGTTTTTT CSVVVAGGANTGELFF
TRBJ2-3 TRBD2 TRBV5-1 TGCGCCAGCAGCTACGGGACTAGCAGACCCGGTACGCAGTATTTT CASSYGTSRPGTQYF
TRBJ1-2 - TRBV19 TGTGCCAGTAGTATCTCCGGCGGGAACTATGGCTACACCTTC CASSISGGNYGYTF
TRBJ1-3 - TRBV6-6 TGTGCCAGCAGTACACTAGGAAACACCATATATTTT CASSTLGNTIYF
TRBJ1-2 - TRBV10-1 TGCGCCAGCAGTGAGTCGCGGGGTTATGGCTACACCTTC CASSESRGYGYTF
TRBJ1-5 TRBD1 TRBV15 TGTGCCACCAGCAGTGCCCTGACAGGGGGCAGGAGTCAGCCCCAGCATTTT CATSSALTGGRSQPQHF
TRBJ1-2 - TRBV9 TGTGCCAGCACCCTGGGGGGGATAGCTAACTATGGCTACACCTTC CASTLGGIANYGYTF
TRBJ2-7 - TRBV9 TGTGCCAGCAGCGTAGGTCAGGGGAGCGAGCAGTACTTC CASSVGQGSEQYF
TRBJ2-7 TRBD1 TRBV5-6 TGTGCCAGCAGACTACAAGTAGGACAGGGGCCGTACGAGCAGTACTTC CASRLQVGQGPYEQYF
TRBJ2-1 TRBD2 TRBV29-1 TGCAGCGTCGCTAGCGGGGGCTACTACAATGAGCAGTTCTTC CSVASGGYYNEQFF
TRBJ1-1 - TRBV28 TGTGCCAGCAGTTTAGTGGGGATGGGGGGTGATACTGAAGCTTTCTTT CASSLVGMGGDTEAFF
TRBJ1-2 TRBD1 TRBV2 TGTGCCAGCAGAGGGACAGGGTTAGGCGGCTACACCTTC CASRGTGLGGYTF
TRBJ2-1 - TRBV4-2 TGTGCCAGCAGCCTCCTAGATTTATTAGGGGAGGCTTACAATGAGCAGTTCTTC CASSLLDLLGEAYNEQFF
TRBJ1-1 - TRBV6-1 TGTGCCAGCAGTGACACAGAGAACACTGAAGCTTTCTTT CASSDTENTEAFF
TRBJ2-2 TRBD1 TRBV7-9 TGTGCCAGCAGCCCGACAGGGGGCGCGTTGAGTGGCGGAACCGGGGAGCTGTTTTTT CASSPTGGALSGGTGELFF
TRBJ1-2 TRBD1 TRBV2 TGTGCCAGCAGTTACAGGGGGCGTGACTATGGCTACACCTTC CASSYRGRDYGYTF